The 28 T cell receptor beta chains in this list originate from one sample, sequenced in a study of shared clonotypes between healthy human individuals (dated by TCRdb to 2018 to 2021). Libraries came from the immunoSEQ multiplex PCR assay. Drawn from immuneACCESS, this table holds only the in-frame rearrangements with V and J called that TCRdb kept. Clones are partly lost; checked studies trace under half to an unresolved V gene and leave the rest unexplained. The sample has more than 550,000 clones on record, roughly two thirds of them singletons. About 1.8% of the sample is in the top ten clones. The sequencing input was memory CD4+ T cells sorted from blood. In light of the paper, this sample's cell subset or site label describes: CD45RA-negative fraction. The receptors come from a woman younger than 45 in good health.

The sample holds a few counts of this clone. The chain carries TRBV4-2 and TRBJ2-2; D gene uncertain. The V gene's germline CDR1 is LGHNA and CDR2 YNFKEQ. The CDR3 consists of 13 residues. Trimming took off 2 bases at V and 5 bases at J, with 6 bases between the two ends. This CDR3 reads CASSQRETGELFF. As DNA, the CDR3 is TGTGCCAGCAGCCAACGAGAAACCGGGGAGCTGTTTTTT.

In this sample, this clone turned up a few times. The chain links TRBV9 to TRBJ1-4, with 8 nucleotides matching TRBD1. Germline-derived CDR1 and CDR2 are SGDLS and YYNGEE. With V trimmed by 5 bases and J by 6 bases, 3 bases remained unmatched. This CDR3 is 13 amino acids long. CDR3 DNA sequence: TGTGCCAGCAGGGGGACAGGCGATGAAAAACTGTTTTTT. This sequence encodes CASRGTGDEKLFF.

The chain has TRBV27 and TRBJ2-1; 8 nucleotides line up with TRBD2. V lost 6 bases and J lost 5; bases outside the gene matches: 3. The CDR3 runs 13 residues. The germline V gene encodes CDR1 MNHEY and CDR2 SMNVEV (reference sequence). CDR3 sequence: CASRLADNNEQFF. DNA for the CDR3: TGTGCCAGCAGACTAGCGGATAACAATGAGCAGTTCTTC.

This clone was detected only once. This likely came from a read error, as a far larger clone is one base away. Other DNA variants within this sample encode the same CDR3. The CDR3 spells CASSFRGGGSNQPQHF. In DNA, the CDR3 is TGTGCCAGCAGCTTCCGAGGGGGAGGTAGCAATCAGCCCCAGCATTTT. The rearrangement joins TRBV11-2 to TRBJ1-5; TRBD1 is a possible D gene (6 bases). The CDR3 extends over 16 amino acids. Looked up from germline, CDR1 is SGHAT and CDR2 is FQNNGV. V was shortened by 3 bases and J by 0 bases, with 12 bases between the two germline ends.

CDR3 coding DNA: TGTGCCAGTAGATGGAGCGGCAGCACAGATACGCAGTATTTT. It is translated as CASRWSGSTDTQYF. The chain recombines TRBV19 with TRBJ2-3; D is perhaps TRBD2 (5 bases). This CDR3 is built from 14 residues. Germline CDR1 is LNHDA and CDR2 is SQIVND (reference sequence). V lost 6 bases, J lost 0 bases, and 10 bases lay in between.

J is TRBJ2-7 and V is TRBV28; D is unresolved. There are 15 residues in the CDR3. The germline V gene encodes CDR1 MDHEN and CDR2 SYDVKM. V lost 7 bases, J lost 1 base, and 17 bases lay in between. The CDR3 coding sequence is TGTGCCAGCACCCTCGGCCTAGGCTTATCCTACGAGCAGTACTTC. This gives the protein CASTLGLGLSYEQYF.

The chain combines TRBV19 with TRBJ1-5; TRBD1 might be the D (5 bases). Germline V gene sequence: CDR1 LNHDA, CDR2 SQIVND (reference sequence). Trimming cost V 2 bases and J 0 bases, with 14 bases left between them. This CDR3 comprises 17 residues. In DNA form, the CDR3 reads TGTGCCAGTAGTATATCGGGACTGTGGTATAGCAATCAGCCCCAGCATTTT. As protein: CASSISGLWYSNQPQHF.

The rearrangement uses TRBV30 and TRBJ2-4, with D possibly TRBD1 on 5 matching bases. The length of the CDR3 is 12 residues. V lost 7 bases, J lost 6 bases, and 13 bases lay in between. Looked up from germline, CDR1 is GTSNPN and CDR2 is SVGIG (reference sequence). CDR3 in DNA: TGTGCCTTGGGGCAGTCGGGAAACATTCAGTACTTC. Translating it yields CALGQSGNIQYF.

The J gene is TRBJ2-1, the V gene TRBV5-1; D might be TRBD2 (6 bases). The CDR3 length is 14 residues. CDR1 is SGHRS, CDR2 YFSETQ, per germline. The V and J ends lost 3 bases and 10 bases respectively, with 17 bases between them. In DNA, the CDR3 is TGCGCCAGCAGCTATCTCACGGGAGCAGGGGAGCAGTTCTTC. Encoded protein: CASSYLTGAGEQFF.

The chain has TRBV28 and TRBJ2-5; D unclear. The germline V and J ends were trimmed by 5 bases and 3 bases, with 10 bases remaining between them. The CDR3 loop spans 13 amino acids. The germline gives CDR1 MDHEN, CDR2 SYDVKM. The CDR3 sequence is CASSPPLKETQYF. The CDR3 DNA sequence: TGTGCCAGCAGTCCTCCGCTAAAAGAGACCCAGTACTTC.

The rearrangement joins TRBV7-2 to TRBJ2-1; D gene ambiguous. Germline loops: CDR1 SGHTA, CDR2 FQGNSA. CDR3 length equals 15 residues. The V end lost 5 bases, the J end lost 3 bases, and 14 bases lay between the germline ends. For the CDR3, the DNA is TGTGCCAGCAGCGGCACTGGAATCGTCTACAATGAGCAGTTCTTC. Its protein product is CASSGTGIVYNEQFF.

This chain uses TRBV19 with TRBJ2-3; TRBD2 aligns across 16 bases. This CDR3 region has 19 residues. Germline loops: CDR1 LNHDA, CDR2 SQIVND (reference sequence). The V gene end was trimmed by 5 bases and the J gene end by 2 bases; junction bases not matched to a gene: 10. CDR3 amino acids: CASSPLPGLAGGYTDTQYF. The CDR3 DNA reads TGTGCCAGTAGTCCCCTCCCGGGACTAGCGGGAGGGTACACAGATACGCAGTATTTT.

The chain joins TRBV28 to TRBJ2-6; perhaps TRBD2 as D (5 bases). The germline CDR1 and CDR2 sequences are MDHEN and SYDVKM. There are 15 residues in the CDR3. With 2 bases removed from V and 5 bases from J, the gap between germline ends came to 10 bases. CDR3 sequence (DNA): TGTGCCAGCAGTTTAGAGGGTTCCTGGGCCAACGTCCTGACTTTC. It specifies CASSLEGSWANVLTF.

The gene calls are TRBV21-1 and TRBJ2-5; the table assigns TRBD2, which was not confirmed against the DNA. TRBV21-1 is designated a pseudogene. The CDR3 consists of 18 residues. The CDR3 region is CASSRGGRREGPQETQYF. CDR3 DNA: TGTGCCAGCAGCAGGGGGGGTAGGCGGGAGGGCCCACAAGAGACCCAGTACTTC.

The rearrangement links TRBV4-2 to TRBJ2-3; 9 positions match TRBD2. There are 18 residues in the CDR3. Germline CDR1 is LGHNA and CDR2 is YNFKEQ. V shed 4 bases and J 1 base; nucleotides not matched to a gene: 12. CDR3 in DNA: TGTGCCAGCAGCCGGGGCGTAGCGGGAGTAGGGGGCACAGATACGCAGTATTTT. Encoded protein: CASSRGVAGVGGTDTQYF.

This chain's CDR3 is CASTMMTGVNEQFF. CDR3 in DNA: TGCGCCAGCACCATGATGACAGGGGTCAATGAGCAGTTCTTC. The gene calls are TRBV5-1 and TRBJ2-1, with 8 positions matching TRBD1. CDR3 length equals 14 residues. Germline assignment: CDR1 SGHRS and CDR2 YFSETQ. The ends lost 6 bases at V and 6 bases at J; junction bases unmatched: 8. Complete variable domain (other parts from reference TRBV5-1 and TRBJ2-1): KAGVTQTPRYLIKTRGQQVTLSCSPISGHRSVSWYQQTPGQGLQFLFEYFSETQRNKGNFPGRFSGRQFSNSRSEMNVSTLELGDSALYLCASTMMTGVNEQFFGPGTRLTVL.

The chain carries TRBV19 and TRBJ2-3, with no clear D. This CDR3 has 13 amino acids. V was shortened by 3 bases and J by 7 bases, with 11 bases between the two germline ends. The germline V gene has CDR1 LNHDA and CDR2 SQIVND (reference sequence). The CDR3 DNA sequence: TGTGCCAGTAGTATGAGTGTGGTAAATACGCAGTATTTT. Its translation is CASSMSVVNTQYF.

V and J are TRBV5-5 and TRBJ2-7; 9 positions match TRBD2. The ends lost 0 bases at V and 5 bases at J; junction bases unmatched: 6. CDR1 and CDR2 from the germline V gene are SGHKS and YYEKEE (reference sequence). This CDR3 region has 15 residues. The CDR3 DNA reads TGTGCCAGCAGCTTGGTTAGCGGGAGCGCTAACGAGCAGTACTTC. Translating it yields CASSLVSGSANEQYF.

This sequence joins TRBV5-1 and TRBJ1-1, with 7 bases identical to TRBD1. The CDR3 runs 16 residues. Germline V gene data show CDR1 as SGHRS and CDR2 as YFSETQ. Losses at the gene ends were 4 bases for V and 0 bases for J; bases not matched to a gene: 9. The CDR3 nucleotides are TGCGCCAGCAGCCCCTCGAGGGGGCCCTTGAACACTGAAGCTTTCTTT. This sequence encodes CASSPSRGPLNTEAFF.

This clone was seen a few times. This chain uses TRBV5-4 with TRBJ2-3; the match to TRBD2 covers 14 bases. With V trimmed by 4 bases and J by 3 bases, 7 bases remained unmatched. Germline CDR1 SGHNT, CDR2 YYREEE (reference sequence). CDR3 length: 17 amino acids. The CDR3 DNA is TGTGCCAGCAGCCTACGACTAGCGGGAGGGCGGACAGATACGCAGTATTTT. It encodes CASSLRLAGGRTDTQYF. Together with reference TRBV5-4 and TRBJ2-3, the CDR3 gives the full variable domain: ETGVTQSPTHLIKTRGQQVTLRCSSQSGHNTVSWYQQALGQGPQFIFQYYREEENGRGNFPPRFSGLQFPNYSSELNVNALELDDSALYLCASSLRLAGGRTDTQYFGPGTRLTVL.

This clone occurred a few times. The genes are TRBV11-2 and TRBJ1-2; possible D gene TRBD1, 6 bases. Germline V gene data show CDR1 as SGHAT and CDR2 as FQNNGV. V shed 5 bases and J shed 8 bases, with 12 bases lying between them. The CDR3 spans 12 residues. The CDR3 nucleotides read TGTGCCAGCAGCGGCCACAGGGAAGGCTACACCTTC. Protein sequence: CASSGHREGYTF.

This clone was observed once. V and J are TRBV30 and TRBJ2-3; D not resolved. Trimming shortened V by 3 bases and J by 0 bases, and 10 bases separated the two germline ends. The germline gives CDR1 GTSNPN, CDR2 SVGIG (reference sequence). The length of the CDR3 is 14 residues. The CDR3 loop is CAWSRATSTDTQYF. CDR3 nucleotides: TGTGCCTGGAGCCGGGCGACTAGCACAGATACGCAGTATTTT.

This clone was counted once. The chain joins TRBV5-4 to TRBJ1-2; the D gene is possibly TRBD1 (6 bases). With 4 bases removed from V and 7 bases from J, the gap between germline ends came to 17 bases. Germline-derived CDR1 and CDR2 are SGHNT and YYREEE (reference sequence). The CDR3 is made up of 14 amino acids. Here the CDR3 reads CASSVGHLSRGYTF. Here the CDR3 DNA reads TGTGCCAGCAGCGTGGGACATCTATCGCGTGGCTACACCTTC.

This sequence joins TRBV6-5 and TRBJ1-2; D gene unclear. CDR3 size: 16 residues. CDR1 and CDR2 from the germline V gene are MNHEY and SVGAGI. Trimming removed 0 bases from V and 7 bases from J, with 18 bases in between. CDR3 DNA: TGTGCCAGCAGTTACTCGACCCCAATTGGTTCTGGTGGCTACACCTTC. Amino acid sequence: CASSYSTPIGSGGYTF.

The chain employs TRBV4-1 and TRBJ2-1, with D possibly called TRBD1 or TRBD2 (5 bases each). The germline gives CDR1 MGHRA, CDR2 YSYEKL. There are 13 residues in the CDR3. The ends were cut back, 1 base at V and 8 bases at J, with 9 bases in the middle. As DNA, the CDR3 is TGCGCCAGCAGCCAAGGGGACCTTCATGAGCAGTTCTTC. Encoded protein: CASSQGDLHEQFF.

V gene TRBV5-1 combines with J gene TRBJ2-7, with 8 bases lining up with TRBD1. CDR1 and CDR2 (germline): SGHRS, YFSETQ. This CDR3 comprises 14 residues. Unmatched junction bases numbered 7, after V lost 4 bases and J lost 4 bases. CDR3 sequence: CASSAGQGRYEQYF. DNA for the CDR3: TGCGCCAGCAGCGCCGGACAGGGACGGTACGAGCAGTACTTC.

The rearrangement uses TRBV7-2 and TRBJ2-7, with 9 bases matching TRBD2. The CDR3 contains 17 residues. From germline, CDR1 is SGHTA and CDR2 FQGNSA. V shed 0 bases, J shed 2 bases, and the junction held 8 bases outside the gene matches. The CDR3 protein is CASSLAYGLAGPYEQYF. The CDR3 region has the DNA TGTGCCAGCAGCTTAGCGTACGGGCTAGCGGGACCCTACGAGCAGTACTTC.

This clone appeared many times. The chain carries TRBV11-3 and TRBJ2-7; D call uncertain. The CDR3 is 13 residues long. The germline gives CDR1 SGHNT, CDR2 YENEEA. Trimming shortened V by 5 bases and J by 3 bases, and 11 bases separated the two germline ends. The CDR3 nucleotides read TGTGCCAGCAGCCCCCTAGAAGACTACGAGCAGTACTTC. Its protein is CASSPLEDYEQYF.